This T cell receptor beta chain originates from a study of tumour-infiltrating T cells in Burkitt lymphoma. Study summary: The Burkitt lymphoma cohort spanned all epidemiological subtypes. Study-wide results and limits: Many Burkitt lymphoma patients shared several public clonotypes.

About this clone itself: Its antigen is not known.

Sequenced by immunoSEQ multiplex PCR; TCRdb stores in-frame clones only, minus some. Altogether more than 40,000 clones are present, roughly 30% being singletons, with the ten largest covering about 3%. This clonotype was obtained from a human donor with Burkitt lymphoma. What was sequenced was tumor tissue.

CDR3 region: CAISESEDRVSTEAFF. CDR3 sequence (DNA): TGTGCCATCAGTGAGTCGGAGGACAGGGTCTCCACTGAAGCTTTCTTT. The chain recombines TRBV10-3 with TRBJ1-1, with 8 bases lining up with TRBD1. This CDR3 has 16 residues. Per germline, CDR1 ENHRY and CDR2 SYGVKD. Unmatched junction bases numbered 7, after V lost 0 bases and J lost 4 bases.